This T cell receptor (beta chain) was obtained from a study of response to subunit inactivated influenza vaccine. Study results and limitations: Each seasonal flu vaccination may recruit only limited new T cells, authors suggested.

Trimming took 4 bases from V and 4 from J; bases not matched to a gene: 6. The germline CDR1 and CDR2 sequences are SGHAT and FQNNGV. CDR3 size: 15 residues. Comment on this clonotype: The antigen is unknown.

Using its own MiXCR run on the RT-PCR reads, TCRdb lists one record per CDR3 protein. The repertoire holds about 780,000 distinct CDR3 sequences, with around a sixth as singletons. The source of this sequence is a man aged 45 to 65 who received an inactivated influenza vaccine. Sequencing was performed on PBMCs from blood, taken 4 to 6 days after vaccination. This chain joins TRBV11-2 and TRBJ2-3, with 9 nucleotides matching TRBD1. Written as DNA, the CDR3 is TGTGCCAGCAGCTCTGTTACAGGGGGCGCAGATACGCAGTATTTT. This translates into CASSSVTGGADTQYF.